Below, one TCR beta chain is given with its context. Assays captured about 10^5 TCR templates per sample. Sequencing used immunoSEQ multiplex PCR; TCRdb keeps in-frame clones, though not all of them. The data show approximately 94,000 clones, approximately 94% seen once. The sample originates from a study of siplizumab effects on memory and regulatory T cells. This CDR3 is built from 12 residues. Trimming cost V 9 bases and J 2 bases, with 11 bases left between them. The germline CDR1 and CDR2 sequences are SEHNR and FQNEAQ (reference sequence). The receptor's source is a human donor in good health. V is TRBV7-9 and J is TRBJ2-7; TRBD2 is a possible D gene (6 bases). The specimen sequenced was non-Treg CD4+ T cells sorted from blood. In DNA form, the CDR3 reads TGTGCCAGTGGTCGGGGGACCTACGAGCAGTACTTC. Translating gives CASGRGTYEQYF.